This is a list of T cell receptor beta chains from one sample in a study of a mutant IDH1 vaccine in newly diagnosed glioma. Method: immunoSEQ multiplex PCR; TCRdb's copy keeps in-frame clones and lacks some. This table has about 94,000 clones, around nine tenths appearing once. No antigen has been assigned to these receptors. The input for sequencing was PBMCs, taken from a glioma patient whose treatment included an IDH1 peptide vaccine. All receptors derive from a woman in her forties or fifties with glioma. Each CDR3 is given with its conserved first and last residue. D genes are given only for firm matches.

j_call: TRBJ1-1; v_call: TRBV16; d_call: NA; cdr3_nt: TGTGCCAGCAGCCAATCGATTCTAAGGGGATCCACTGAAGCTTTCTTT; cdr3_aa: CASSQSILRGSTEAFF
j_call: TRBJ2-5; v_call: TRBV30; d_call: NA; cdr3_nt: TGTGCCTGGAAAGAAGCGCTAGTTCGGGGAGAGGCCCAGTACTTC; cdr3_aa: CAWKEALVRGEAQYF
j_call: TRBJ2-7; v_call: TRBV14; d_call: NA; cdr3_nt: TGTGCCAGCAGCCAAATAGCCTACGAGCAGTACTTC; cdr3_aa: CASSQIAYEQYF
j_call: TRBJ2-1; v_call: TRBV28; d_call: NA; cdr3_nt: TGTGCCAGCAGTTTAAGACAGCGTGAGCAGTTCTTC; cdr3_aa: CASSLRQREQFF
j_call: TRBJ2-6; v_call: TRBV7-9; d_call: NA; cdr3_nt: TGTGCCAGCAGCTTACTGGGGGCCGGGAGCTCTGGGGCCAACGTCCTGACTTTC; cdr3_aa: CASSLLGAGSSGANVLTF
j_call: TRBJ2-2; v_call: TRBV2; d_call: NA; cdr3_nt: TGTGCCAGCAGTGAATATGGGGTCACCGGGGAGCTGTTTTTT; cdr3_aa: CASSEYGVTGELFF
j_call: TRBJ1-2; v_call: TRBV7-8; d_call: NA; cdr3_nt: TGTGCCAGCAGCTTACACCGAGGGGACTATGGCTACACCTTC; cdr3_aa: CASSLHRGDYGYTF
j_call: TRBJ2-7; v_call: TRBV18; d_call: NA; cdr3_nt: TGTGCCAGCTCACCCCCGGGACTCAGCTCCTACGAGCAGTACTTC; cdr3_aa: CASSPPGLSSYEQYF
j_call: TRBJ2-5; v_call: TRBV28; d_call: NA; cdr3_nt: TGTGCCAGCAGCCCCGGGACTTCTCAAGAGACCCAGTACTTC; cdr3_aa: CASSPGTSQETQYF
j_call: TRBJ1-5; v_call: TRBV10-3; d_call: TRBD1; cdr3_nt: TGTGCCATCAGGGGGGGACAGGGGGAAAATCAGCCCCAGCATTTT; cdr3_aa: CAIRGGQGENQPQHF
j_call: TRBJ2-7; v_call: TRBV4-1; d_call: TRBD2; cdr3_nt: TGCGCCAGCAGGCCCGATTTTCTAGCGGGCTCCTACGAGCAGTACTTC; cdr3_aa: CASRPDFLAGSYEQYF
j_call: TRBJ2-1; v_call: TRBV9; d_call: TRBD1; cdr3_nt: TGTGCCAGCAGCGGTGGGACAGGGAGCTCCTACAATGAGCAGTTCTTC; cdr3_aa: CASSGGTGSSYNEQFF
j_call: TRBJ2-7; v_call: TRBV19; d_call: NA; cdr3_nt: TGTGCCAGTAGTATAGGGCGCGGCTCCTACGAGCAGTACTTC; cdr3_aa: CASSIGRGSYEQYF
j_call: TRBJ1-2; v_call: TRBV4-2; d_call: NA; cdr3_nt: TGTGCCAGCAGCCAAGCGGAGGGCCGGAGCTATGGCTACACCTTC; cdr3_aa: CASSQAEGRSYGYTF